This T cell receptor (beta chain) stems from a study of T cell repertoires in cytomegalovirus infection. This clonotype occurred a few times. What it binds is unknown. MiXCR was run by TCRdb on the reads, yielding one entry per CDR3 protein. The sample has about 130,000 distinct CDR3 sequences; roughly a quarter are singletons. The sample was PBMCs, sequenced either directly or after in vitro stimulation (not recorded which). This clonotype was sampled from a human donor in good health (CMV status not recorded). Some clones in this sample may be carry-over from other donors' samples.

CDR3 region: CASSKTGSPSLGTEAFF. CDR3 DNA sequence: TGTGCCAGCAGCAAGACAGGGAGTCCGTCTTTGGGCACTGAAGCTTTCTTT. V gene TRBV6-2 or TRBV6-3 combines with J gene TRBJ1-1; 7 bases align to TRBD1. The ends lost 6 bases at V and 4 bases at J; junction bases unmatched: 17. The CDR3 runs to 17 residues. Germline values: CDR1 MNHEY, CDR2 SVGEGT.